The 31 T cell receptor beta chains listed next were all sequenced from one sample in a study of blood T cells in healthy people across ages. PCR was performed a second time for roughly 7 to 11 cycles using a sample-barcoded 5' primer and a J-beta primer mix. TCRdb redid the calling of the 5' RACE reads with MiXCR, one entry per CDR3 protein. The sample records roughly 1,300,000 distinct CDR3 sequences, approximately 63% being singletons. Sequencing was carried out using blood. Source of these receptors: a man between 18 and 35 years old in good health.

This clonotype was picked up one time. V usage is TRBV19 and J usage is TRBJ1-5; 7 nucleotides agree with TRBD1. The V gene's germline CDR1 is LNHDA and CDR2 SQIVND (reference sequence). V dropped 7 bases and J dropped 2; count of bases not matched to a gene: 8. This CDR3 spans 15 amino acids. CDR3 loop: CASTGTANGNQPQHF. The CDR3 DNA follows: TGTGCCAGTACCGGGACAGCTAATGGCAATCAGCCCCAGCATTTT.

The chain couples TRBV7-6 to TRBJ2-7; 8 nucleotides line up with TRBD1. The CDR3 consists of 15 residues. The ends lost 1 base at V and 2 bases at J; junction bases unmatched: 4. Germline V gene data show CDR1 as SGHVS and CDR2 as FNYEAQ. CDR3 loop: CASSLEWTGTYEQYF. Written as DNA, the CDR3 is TGTGCCAGCAGCTTAGAGTGGACAGGGACCTACGAGCAGTACTTC.

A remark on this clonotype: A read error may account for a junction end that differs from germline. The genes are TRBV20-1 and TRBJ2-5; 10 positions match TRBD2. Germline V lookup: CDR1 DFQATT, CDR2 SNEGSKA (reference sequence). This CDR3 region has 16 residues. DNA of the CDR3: TGCAGAGCTAGCGGGACTAGCGAAGGAACACAAGAGACCCAGTACTTC. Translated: CRASGTSEGTQETQYF.

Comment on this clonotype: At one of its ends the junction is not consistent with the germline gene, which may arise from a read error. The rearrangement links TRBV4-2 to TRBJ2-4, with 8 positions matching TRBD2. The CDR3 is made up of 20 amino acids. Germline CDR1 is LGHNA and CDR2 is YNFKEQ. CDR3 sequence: CASSQDPVLAELVGKNIRYF. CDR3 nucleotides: TGTGCCAGCAGCCAAGATCCGGTACTAGCGGAGCTTGTAGGCAAAAACATTCGGTACTTC.

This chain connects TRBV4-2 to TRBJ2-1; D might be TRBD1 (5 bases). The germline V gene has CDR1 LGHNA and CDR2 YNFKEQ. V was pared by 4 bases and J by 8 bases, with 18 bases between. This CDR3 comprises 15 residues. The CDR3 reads CASSPGMFGSDEQFF. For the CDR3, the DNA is TGTGCCAGCAGCCCAGGGATGTTTGGTTCGGATGAGCAGTTCTTC.

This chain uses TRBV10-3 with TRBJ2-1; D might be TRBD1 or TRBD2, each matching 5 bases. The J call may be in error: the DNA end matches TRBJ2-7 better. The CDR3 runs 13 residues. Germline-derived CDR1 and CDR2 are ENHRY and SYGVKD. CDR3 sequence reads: CAMGEFSYNEQYF. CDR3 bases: TGTGCCATGGGGGAGTTTTCCTACAATGAGCAGTACTTC.

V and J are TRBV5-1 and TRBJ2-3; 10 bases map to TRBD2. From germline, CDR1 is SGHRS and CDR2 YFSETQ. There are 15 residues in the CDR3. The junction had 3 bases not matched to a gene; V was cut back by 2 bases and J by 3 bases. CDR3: CASSFSGGQTDTQYF. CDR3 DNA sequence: TGCGCCAGCAGCTTTAGCGGGGGGCAAACAGATACGCAGTATTTT.

The chain's CDR3 is CASSPIPGGGSPLHF. The CDR3 DNA sequence: TGTGCCAGCTCACCGATCCCGGGGGGTGGCTCACCCCTCCACTTT. The rearrangement joins TRBV18 to TRBJ1-6; a weak D match, TRBD1 (5 bases). This CDR3 has 15 amino acids. Germline V lookup: CDR1 KGHSH, CDR2 LQKENI. V dropped 3 bases and J dropped 10 bases, with 16 bases sitting between them.

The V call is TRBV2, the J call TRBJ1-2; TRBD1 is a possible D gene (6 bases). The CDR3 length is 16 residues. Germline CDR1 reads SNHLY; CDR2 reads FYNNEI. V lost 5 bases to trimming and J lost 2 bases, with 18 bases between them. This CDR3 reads CASSYHREETNYGYTF. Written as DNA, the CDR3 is TGTGCCAGCAGTTACCACAGGGAAGAAACCAACTATGGCTACACCTTC. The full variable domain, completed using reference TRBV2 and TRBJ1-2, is EPEVTQTPSHQVTQMGQEVILRCVPISNHLYFYWYRQILGQKVEFLVSFYNNEISEKSEIFDDQFSVERPDGSNFTLKIRSTKLEDSAMYFCASSYHREETNYGYTFGSGTRLTVV.

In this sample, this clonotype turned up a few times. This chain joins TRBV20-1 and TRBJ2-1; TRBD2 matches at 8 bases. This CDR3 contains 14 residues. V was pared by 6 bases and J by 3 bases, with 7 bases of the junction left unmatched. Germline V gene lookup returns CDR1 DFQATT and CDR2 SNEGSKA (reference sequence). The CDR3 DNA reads TGCAGTGCCCGGGGGGGGGATTTCTACAATGAGCAGTTCTTC. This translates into CSARGGDFYNEQFF.

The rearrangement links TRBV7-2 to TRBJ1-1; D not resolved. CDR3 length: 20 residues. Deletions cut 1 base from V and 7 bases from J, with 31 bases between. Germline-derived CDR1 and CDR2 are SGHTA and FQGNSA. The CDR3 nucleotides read TGTGCCAGCAGCTTAGAAATATTTTATTGGGGTCCCCAGTCCCGTTTTGAAGCTTTCTTT. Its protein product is CASSLEIFYWGPQSRFEAFF.

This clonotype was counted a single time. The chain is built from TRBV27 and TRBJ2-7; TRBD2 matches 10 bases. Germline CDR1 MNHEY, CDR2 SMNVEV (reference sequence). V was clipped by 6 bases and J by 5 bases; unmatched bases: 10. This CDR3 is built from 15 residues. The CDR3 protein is CASSPTLAGYNEQYF. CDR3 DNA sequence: TGTGCCAGCAGCCCAACACTAGCGGGATACAACGAGCAGTACTTC.

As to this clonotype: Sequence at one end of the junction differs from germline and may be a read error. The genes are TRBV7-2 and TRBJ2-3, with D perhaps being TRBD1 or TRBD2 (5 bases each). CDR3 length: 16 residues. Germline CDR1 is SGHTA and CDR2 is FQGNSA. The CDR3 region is CAGSLLSGTLSDTQYF. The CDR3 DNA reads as TGTGCCGGCAGCTTACTCTCCGGGACCCTGTCAGATACGCAGTATTTT.

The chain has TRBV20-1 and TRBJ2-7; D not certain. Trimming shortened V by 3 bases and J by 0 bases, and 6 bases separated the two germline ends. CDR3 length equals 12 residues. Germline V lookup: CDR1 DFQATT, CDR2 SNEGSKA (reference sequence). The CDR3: CSASHISYEQYF. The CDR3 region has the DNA TGCAGTGCTAGCCACATCTCCTACGAGCAGTACTTC.

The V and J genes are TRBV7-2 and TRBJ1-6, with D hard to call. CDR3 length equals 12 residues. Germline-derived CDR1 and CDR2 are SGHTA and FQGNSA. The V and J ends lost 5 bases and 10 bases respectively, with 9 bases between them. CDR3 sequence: CASSKVESPLHF. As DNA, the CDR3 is TGTGCCAGCAGCAAGGTCGAGTCACCCCTCCACTTT. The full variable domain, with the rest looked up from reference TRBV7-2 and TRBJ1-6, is GAGVSQSPSNKVTEKGKDVELRCDPISGHTALYWYRQSLGQGLEFLIYFQGNSAPDKSGLPSDRFSAERTGGSVSTLTIQRTQQEDSAVYLCASSKVESPLHFGNGTRLTVT.

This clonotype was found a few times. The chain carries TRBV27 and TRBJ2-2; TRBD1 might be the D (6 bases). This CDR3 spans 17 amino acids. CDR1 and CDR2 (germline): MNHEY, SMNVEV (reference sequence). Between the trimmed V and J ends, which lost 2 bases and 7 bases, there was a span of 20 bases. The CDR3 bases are TGTGCCAGCAGTTTAATGGGGACAACAGGGAATGGCGGGGAGCTGTTTTTT. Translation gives CASSLMGTTGNGGELFF.

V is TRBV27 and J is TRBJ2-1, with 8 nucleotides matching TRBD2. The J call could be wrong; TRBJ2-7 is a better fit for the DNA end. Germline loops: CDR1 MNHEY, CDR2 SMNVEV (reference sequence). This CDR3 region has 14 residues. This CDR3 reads CASSLLGGALEQYF. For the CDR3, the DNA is TGTGCCAGCAGTTTACTCGGGGGGGCCTTAGAGCAGTACTTC.

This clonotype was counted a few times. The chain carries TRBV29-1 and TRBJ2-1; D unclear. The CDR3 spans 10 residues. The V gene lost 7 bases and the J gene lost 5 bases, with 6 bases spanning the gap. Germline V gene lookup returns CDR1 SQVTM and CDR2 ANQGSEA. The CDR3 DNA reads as TGCAGCGGCGATAACAATGAGCAGTTCTTC. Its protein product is CSGDNNEQFF.

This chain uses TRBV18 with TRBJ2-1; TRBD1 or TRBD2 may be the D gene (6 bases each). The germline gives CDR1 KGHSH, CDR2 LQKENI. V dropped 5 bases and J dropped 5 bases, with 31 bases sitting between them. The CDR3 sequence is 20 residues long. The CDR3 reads CASSKVIGTRGHERDNEQFF. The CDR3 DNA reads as TGTGCCAGCTCAAAAGTAATCGGGACAAGGGGCCACGAGCGGGACAATGAGCAGTTCTTC.

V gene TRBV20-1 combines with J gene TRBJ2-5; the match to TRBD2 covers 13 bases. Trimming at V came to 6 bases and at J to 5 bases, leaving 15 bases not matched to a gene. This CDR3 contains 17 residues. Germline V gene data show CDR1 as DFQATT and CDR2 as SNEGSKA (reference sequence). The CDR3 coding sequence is TGCAGTGCCAAAACATCGTATACTAGCGGGAGGGCGGAGACCCAGTACTTC. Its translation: CSAKTSYTSGRAETQYF.

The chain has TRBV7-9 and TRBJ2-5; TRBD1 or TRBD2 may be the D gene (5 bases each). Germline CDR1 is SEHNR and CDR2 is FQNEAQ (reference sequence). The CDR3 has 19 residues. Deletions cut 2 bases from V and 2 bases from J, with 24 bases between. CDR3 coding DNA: TGTGCCAGCAGCTTACCCCGGGGCTACACGAGGAAGGAACAAGAGACCCAGTACTTC. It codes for CASSLPRGYTRKEQETQYF.

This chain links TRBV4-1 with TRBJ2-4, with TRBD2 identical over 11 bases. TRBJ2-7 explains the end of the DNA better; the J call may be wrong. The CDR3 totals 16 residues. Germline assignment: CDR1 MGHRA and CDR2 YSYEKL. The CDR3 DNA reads TGCGCCAGCAGCCATCTATCTAGCGGGGGGATGTACGAGCAGTACTTC. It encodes CASSHLSSGGMYEQYF.

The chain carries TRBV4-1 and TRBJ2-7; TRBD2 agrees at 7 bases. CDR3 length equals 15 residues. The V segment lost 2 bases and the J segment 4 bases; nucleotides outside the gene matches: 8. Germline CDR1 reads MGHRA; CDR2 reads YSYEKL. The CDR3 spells CASSQTSAGSYEQYF. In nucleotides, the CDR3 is TGCGCCAGCAGCCAAACTAGCGCTGGTAGTTACGAGCAGTACTTC.

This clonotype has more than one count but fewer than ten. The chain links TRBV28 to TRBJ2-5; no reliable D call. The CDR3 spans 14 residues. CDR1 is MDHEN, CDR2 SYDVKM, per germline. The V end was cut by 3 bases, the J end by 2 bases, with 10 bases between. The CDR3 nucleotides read TGTGCCAGCAGTTTGGCCGGACCTCAAGAGACCCAGTACTTC. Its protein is CASSLAGPQETQYF.

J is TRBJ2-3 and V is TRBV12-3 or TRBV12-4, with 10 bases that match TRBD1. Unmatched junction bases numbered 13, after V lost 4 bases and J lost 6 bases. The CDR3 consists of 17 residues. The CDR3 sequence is CASSSQTGGIPADTQYF. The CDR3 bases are TGTGCCAGCAGTTCGCAGACAGGGGGCATACCGGCGGATACGCAGTATTTT.

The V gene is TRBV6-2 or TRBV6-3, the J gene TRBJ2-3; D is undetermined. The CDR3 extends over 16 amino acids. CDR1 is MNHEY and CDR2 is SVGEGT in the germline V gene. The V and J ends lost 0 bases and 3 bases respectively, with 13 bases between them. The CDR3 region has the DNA TGTGCCAGCAGTTACTCCGATGCAGTTTGGACAGATACGCAGTATTTT. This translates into CASSYSDAVWTDTQYF.

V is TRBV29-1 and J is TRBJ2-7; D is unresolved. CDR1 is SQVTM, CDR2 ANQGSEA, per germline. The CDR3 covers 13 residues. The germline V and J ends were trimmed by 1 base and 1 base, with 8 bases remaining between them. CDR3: CSVEGEDSYEQYF. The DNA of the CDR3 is TGCAGCGTTGAAGGCGAGGATTCCTACGAGCAGTACTTC.

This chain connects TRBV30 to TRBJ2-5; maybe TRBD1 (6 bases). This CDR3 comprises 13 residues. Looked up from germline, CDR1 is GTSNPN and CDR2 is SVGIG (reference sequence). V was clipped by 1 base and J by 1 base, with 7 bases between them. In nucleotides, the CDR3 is TGTGCCTGGAGTGGGGGGCTCCAAGAGACCCAGTACTTC. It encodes CAWSGGLQETQYF.

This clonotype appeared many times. CDR3 in amino acids: CASSPLAGSYEQYF. CDR3 in DNA: TGTGCCAGCAGTCCCCTAGCGGGGAGCTACGAGCAGTACTTC. This chain links TRBV2 with TRBJ2-7; 9 nucleotides agree with TRBD2. The V gene's germline CDR1 is SNHLY and CDR2 FYNNEI. Trimming took 5 bases from V and 3 from J; bases not matched to a gene: 5. This CDR3 spans 14 amino acids.

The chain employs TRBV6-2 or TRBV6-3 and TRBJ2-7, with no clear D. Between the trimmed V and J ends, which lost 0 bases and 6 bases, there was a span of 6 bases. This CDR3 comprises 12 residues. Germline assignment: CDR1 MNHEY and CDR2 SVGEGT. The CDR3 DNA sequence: TGTGCCAGCAGTTACTCGAGCTCCGAGCAGTACTTC. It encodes CASSYSSSEQYF.

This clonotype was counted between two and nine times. The CDR3: CASHRDRGGEQFF. In DNA form, the CDR3 reads TGTGCCAGTCACCGGGACAGGGGTGGTGAGCAGTTCTTC. This sequence joins TRBV6-2 or TRBV6-3 and TRBJ2-1, with 10 nucleotides matching TRBD1. The germline V gene encodes CDR1 MNHEY and CDR2 SVGEGT. The CDR3 covers 13 residues. V dropped 9 bases and J dropped 9; count of bases not matched to a gene: 8.